These T cell receptor beta chains were read from a single sample in a study of control samples from healthy donors and cancer patients. Profiled with immunoSEQ multiplex PCR; TCRdb holds only in-frame clones, not every one. The data hold roughly 130,000 clones, with 90% observed a single time. The sample was blood. The receptors here all came from a young man in good health. Each CDR3 is given with its conserved first and last residue. Fields, in order: CDR3 DNA, CDR3 protein, clone size, J gene, D gene, V gene. A D gene is named only where the DNA matches it firmly. Not all rows give a size; the values are once, few, many and, for expanded clones, a class.

TGTGCCAGCAGTCCCCAGGGACAGGGAATTGAAGCTTTCTTT	CASSPQGQGIEAFF	.	TRBJ1-1	TRBD1	TRBV28
TGTGCCTGGAGTACAGGGGGAGGGCTTCATGGCTACACCTTC	CAWSTGGGLHGYTF	.	TRBJ1-2	TRBD1	TRBV30
TGTGCCAGTAGCACTATAGCGGGAGGACCATACAATGAGCAGTTCTTC	CASSTIAGGPYNEQFF	.	TRBJ2-1	TRBD2	TRBV19
TGTGCCAGCAGCTTAGAGGCGGGTCACAATCAGCCCCAGCATTTT	CASSLEAGHNQPQHF	.	TRBJ1-5	.	TRBV11-2
TGTGCCAGCAGCTTTGAAGGGGGGGTCATAGATGGAAACACCATATATTTT	CASSFEGGVIDGNTIYF	.	TRBJ1-3	.	TRBV7-8
TGTGCCAGCAGCTTAACCGGGCCCCTCTATAATTCACCCCTCCACTTT	CASSLTGPLYNSPLHF	.	TRBJ1-6	.	TRBV7-2
TGTGCCAGCAGCAAATCCTGCGGCAATGAAAAACTGTTTTTT	CASSKSCGNEKLFF	.	TRBJ1-4	.	TRBV21-1
TGTGCCAGCAGCACCGCGGCGGCAGGGGGGAGCCAGCCCCAGCATTTT	CASSTAAAGGSQPQHF	.	TRBJ1-5	TRBD1	TRBV7-2
TGTGCCAGCAGTTTCCTACAGGGAGAGACCCAGTACTTC	CASSFLQGETQYF	.	TRBJ2-5	.	TRBV27
TGTGCCAGCAGCTTGGGCCCGAAGACCGACAGCTCCTACAATGAGCAGTTCTTC	CASSLGPKTDSSYNEQFF	once	TRBJ2-1	.	TRBV7-9
TGTGCCAGCAGCGTAGGGAGGTTGGGACAGTCAACCTCTGGGGCCAACGTCCTGACTTTC	CASSVGRLGQSTSGANVLTF	.	TRBJ2-6	TRBD1	TRBV9
TGTGCCAGCATCTCCGATGGGGTTAGGGACACTGAAGCTTTCTTT	CASISDGVRDTEAFF	.	TRBJ1-1	.	TRBV7-9
TGTGCCAGCTCACCCGTGGTAGGGAAGGATCAGCCCCAGCATTTT	CASSPVVGKDQPQHF	.	TRBJ1-5	.	TRBV18
TGTGCCAGCAGTCCGGACAGGATGGATAGGGGCAATCAGCCCCAGCATTTT	CASSPDRMDRGNQPQHF	.	TRBJ1-5	TRBD1	TRBV6-6
TGTGCCAGCAGCTCCCCGGACTCGCGGGACTACGAGCAGTACTTC	CASSSPDSRDYEQYF	.	TRBJ2-7	.	TRBV7-9
TGTGCCAGCAGCTCGCCCCTGGCGGGGGGGCTCCATGAGCAGTTCTTC	CASSSPLAGGLHEQFF	.	TRBJ2-1	TRBD2	TRBV5-4
TGTGCCAGCAGCCAAGCGGTTGGTAGCTCGGGGTCCGGGGAGCTGTTTTTT	CASSQAVGSSGSGELFF	few	TRBJ2-2	.	TRBV4-2
TGTGCCAGCAGCCCAGGGGGCGTCTATGGCTACACCTTC	CASSPGGVYGYTF	.	TRBJ1-2	TRBD1	TRBV5-5
TGTGCCAGTAGCCAAAACCCTACAGGGCCTAACTATGGCTACACCTTC	CASSQNPTGPNYGYTF	.	TRBJ1-2	.	TRBV19
TGTGCCAGCAGTTCCCATACGGGCGCCGTAATAAAAAACATTCAGTACTTC	CASSSHTGAVIKNIQYF	.	TRBJ2-4	.	TRBV6-2/TRBV6-3
TGTGCCAGCAGCCCCCAAGGGGTCGGTGGGGAGCTGTTTTTT	CASSPQGVGGELFF	.	TRBJ2-2	.	TRBV14
TGTGCCAGCAGCTTAGAACGGGACAGGGGTTATTACAATGAGCAGTTCTTC	CASSLERDRGYYNEQFF	.	TRBJ2-1	TRBD1	TRBV11-3
TGTGCCAGCAGCGACAAGGGCGGTGATAATTCACCCCTCCACTTT	CASSDKGGDNSPLHF	.	TRBJ1-6	.	TRBV7-6
TGTGCCACCTCTCGACTAGCGGGGGGGACAGGAGATACGCAGTATTTT	CATSRLAGGTGDTQYF	.	TRBJ2-3	TRBD2	TRBV24-1
TGTGCCAGCAGCAGACGGCAAGATACGCAGTATTTT	CASSRRQDTQYF	.	TRBJ2-3	.	TRBV28
TGCGCCAGCATAGGCAGGTCGAACACCGGGGAGCTGTTTTTT	CASIGRSNTGELFF	.	TRBJ2-2	.	TRBV10-2
TGCGCCAGCAGCTTGGGGTCGACGGAGAATTCACCCCTCCACTTT	CASSLGSTENSPLHF	.	TRBJ1-6	.	TRBV5-1
TGTGCCAGTACCCAGGACAGGGGAATTTCACCCCTCCACTTT	CASTQDRGISPLHF	.	TRBJ1-6	TRBD1	TRBV19
TGTGCCAGCAGCTTGGGACAGCTTAGCAATCAGCCCCAGCATTTT	CASSLGQLSNQPQHF	.	TRBJ1-5	TRBD1	TRBV6-5
TGTGCCAGCAGCTTGACAGGGGATTTCGCTGAAGCTTTCTTT	CASSLTGDFAEAFF	once	TRBJ1-1	TRBD1	TRBV28
TGTGCCAGCAGCCCCAGTGGGGGAACGGGCACTGAAGCTTTCTTT	CASSPSGGTGTEAFF	.	TRBJ1-1	.	TRBV6-7
TGTGCCAGCAGTCCCGTAGCGGGAGGTGGATCAGATACGCAGTATTTT	CASSPVAGGGSDTQYF	once	TRBJ2-3	TRBD2	TRBV6-2/TRBV6-3
TGTGCCAGCAGCCAAGGCTTGGACATCGGCAGGTACGAGCAGTACTTC	CASSQGLDIGRYEQYF	.	TRBJ2-7	.	TRBV3-1/TRBV3-2
TGTGCCAGCAGTGTTCCGGGCCCCTACGAGCAGTACTTC	CASSVPGPYEQYF	.	TRBJ2-7	.	TRBV28
TGTGCTAGTGCCTCCCACGGGAATACGCAGTATTTT	CASASHGNTQYF	.	TRBJ2-3	.	TRBV12-5
TGTGCCAGTAGTATAGAGGATTCGTCCTATCAGCCCCAGCATTTT	CASSIEDSSYQPQHF	.	TRBJ1-5	.	TRBV19
TGTGCCAGCAGCTTGGCCCGTGGACAGGGCTCCTACTTTTACGAGCAGTACTTC	CASSLARGQGSYFYEQYF	.	TRBJ2-7	TRBD1	TRBV5-6
TGTGCCTGGGGGGCAGGGGCACTGGGCACAGATACGCAGTATTTT	CAWGAGALGTDTQYF	once	TRBJ2-3	.	TRBV30
TGTGCCTGGAGTGTCGGGGGGCTTGGTGGCTACGAGCAGTACTTC	CAWSVGGLGGYEQYF	.	TRBJ2-7	.	TRBV30
TGTGCCAGCAGTTCCACCAGGGCGGCGAACACCGGGGAGCTGTTTTTT	CASSSTRAANTGELFF	.	TRBJ2-2	.	TRBV28
TGCGCCAGCAGCTTGGTCCAACTAGCGGGCACAGATACGCAGTATTTT	CASSLVQLAGTDTQYF	.	TRBJ2-3	TRBD2	TRBV5-1
TGTGCCAGCAGAACACAGGGGCCTGAGCAGTTCTTC	CASRTQGPEQFF	.	TRBJ2-1	TRBD1	TRBV12-3/TRBV12-4
TGTGCCAGCAGCCCAAAGAACGCTCTAGCGGGGTTCCAAGAGACCCAGTACTTC	CASSPKNALAGFQETQYF	.	TRBJ2-5	TRBD2	TRBV4-2
TGTGCCAGTAGTACCCGGGGTTCACCCCTCCACTTT	CASSTRGSPLHF	once	TRBJ1-6	.	TRBV19
TGTGCCAGCAGCCAGAGCGGGGGACCTACAGATACGCAGTATTTT	CASSQSGGPTDTQYF	.	TRBJ2-3	TRBD2	TRBV7-3
TGTGCCAGCAGCCGGGACGGGGCCTCCGGGGAGCTGTTTTTT	CASSRDGASGELFF	.	TRBJ2-2	.	TRBV9
TGTGCCTGGAGCCCCGGGGCGGGGGGGCGAGGTGAAGCTTTCTTT	CAWSPGAGGRGEAFF	.	TRBJ1-1	.	TRBV30